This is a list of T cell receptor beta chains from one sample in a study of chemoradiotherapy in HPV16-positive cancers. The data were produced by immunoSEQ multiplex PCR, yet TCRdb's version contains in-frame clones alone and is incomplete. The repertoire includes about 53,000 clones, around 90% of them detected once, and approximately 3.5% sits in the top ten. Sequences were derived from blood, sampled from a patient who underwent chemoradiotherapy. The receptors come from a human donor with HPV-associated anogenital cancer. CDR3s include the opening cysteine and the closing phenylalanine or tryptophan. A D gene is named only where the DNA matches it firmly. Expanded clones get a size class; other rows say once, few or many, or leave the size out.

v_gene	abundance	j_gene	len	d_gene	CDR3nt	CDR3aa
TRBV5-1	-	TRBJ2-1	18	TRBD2	TGCGCCAGCAGCTTGGCCGTAGGGCGGGGCGGGAGGTACAATGAGCAGTTCTTC	CASSLAVGRGGRYNEQFF
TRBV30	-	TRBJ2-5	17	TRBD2	TGTGCCTGGCGGGGATCCTCCGGGGGGGGGTACCAAGAGACCCAGTACTTC	CAWRGSSGGGYQETQYF
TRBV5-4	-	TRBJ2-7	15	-	TGTGCCAGCAGCTTGGGGCACATGGGCACCTACGAGCAGTACTTC	CASSLGHMGTYEQYF
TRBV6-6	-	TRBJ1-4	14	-	TGTGCCAGCAGAGACGGTGCAACTAATGAAAAACTGTTTTTT	CASRDGATNEKLFF
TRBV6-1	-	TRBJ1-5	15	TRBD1	TGTGCCAGCAGTGGACCGGGACAGGGGAATCAGCCCCAGCATTTT	CASSGPGQGNQPQHF
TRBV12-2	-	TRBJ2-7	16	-	TGTGCAAGTCGCTTAGCGCTAAGAGGGGCGGGGAACGAGCAGTACTTC	CASRLALRGAGNEQYF
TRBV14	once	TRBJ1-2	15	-	TGTGCCAGCAGCCAGGCCTCGGGGGCCGGCTATGGCTACACCTTC	CASSQASGAGYGYTF
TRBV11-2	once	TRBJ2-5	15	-	TGTGCCAGCAGGATCGGGACCATCAACCAAGAGACCCAGTACTTC	CASRIGTINQETQYF
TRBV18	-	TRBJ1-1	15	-	TGTGCCAGCTCACCTCCCTGGTCGGTGAACACTGAAGCTTTCTTT	CASSPPWSVNTEAFF
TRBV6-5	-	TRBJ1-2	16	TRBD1	TGTGCCAGCAGTTACTCGCAGGGGGGATGGAACTATGGCTACACCTTC	CASSYSQGGWNYGYTF
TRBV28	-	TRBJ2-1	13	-	TGTGCCAGCAGTTTACAGGGGAGAAATGAGCAGTTCTTC	CASSLQGRNEQFF
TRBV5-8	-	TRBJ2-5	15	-	TGTGCCAGTAAACAGGGCGGGAGAAGTGAAGAGACCCAGTACTTC	CASKQGGRSEETQYF
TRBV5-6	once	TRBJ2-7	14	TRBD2	TGTGCCAGCAGCCCGGGACTAGCGGGATCCGAGCAGTACTTC	CASSPGLAGSEQYF
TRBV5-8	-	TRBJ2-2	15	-	TGTGCCAGCAGCTTGAGGATGGGATCCACCGGGGAGCTGTTTTTT	CASSLRMGSTGELFF
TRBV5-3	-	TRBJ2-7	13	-	TGTGCCAGAAGGTCCCCCAGGGAGGACGAGCAGTACTTC	CARRSPREDEQYF
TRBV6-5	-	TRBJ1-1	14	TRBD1	TGTGCCAGCAGTTACAGGGACAGGGACACTGAAGCTTTCTTT	CASSYRDRDTEAFF
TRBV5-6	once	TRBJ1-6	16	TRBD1	TGTGCCAGCAGCTTGACGGGACAGGGAAAGGGTTCACCCCTCCACTTT	CASSLTGQGKGSPLHF
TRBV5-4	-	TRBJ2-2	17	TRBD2	TGTGCCAGCAGCGCCGGGACTAGCGGGAGGGCCGCCGGGGAGCTGTTTTTT	CASSAGTSGRAAGELFF
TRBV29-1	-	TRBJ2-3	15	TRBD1	TGCAGCGTTGTTAGGGGGCGAGGAATTGTGGATACGCAGTATTTT	CSVVRGRGIVDTQYF
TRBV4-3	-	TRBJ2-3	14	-	TGCGCCAGCAGCCAAGATCAATCCACAGATACGCAGTATTTT	CASSQDQSTDTQYF
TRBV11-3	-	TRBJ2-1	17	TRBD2	TGTGCCAGCAGCCCTTTTAGGGCTAGCGGGAGTTACAATGAGCAGTTCTTC	CASSPFRASGSYNEQFF
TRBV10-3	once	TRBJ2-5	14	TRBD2	TGTGCCATCAGGACGGGGGGAGGTGCAGAGACCCAGTACTTC	CAIRTGGGAETQYF
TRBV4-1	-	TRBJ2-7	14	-	TGCGCCAGCAGCCACGGCGGAGCTTCCTACGAGCAGTACTTC	CASSHGGASYEQYF
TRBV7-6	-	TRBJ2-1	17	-	TGTGCCAGCAGCTTAGTGGTGGCCTCGAGCTCCTACAATGAGCAGTTCTTC	CASSLVVASSSYNEQFF
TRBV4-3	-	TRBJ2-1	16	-	TGCGCCAGCAGCCACCTAGGAGGGGTGGAGGCCAATGAGCAGTTCTTC	CASSHLGGVEANEQFF
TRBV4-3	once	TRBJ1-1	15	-	TGCGCCAGCAGCCAAGAAGTGGGCAGGAACACTGAAGCTTTCTTT	CASSQEVGRNTEAFF
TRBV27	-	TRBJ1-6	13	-	TGTGCCAGCAGCTTCGGGGGAGGTTCACCCCTCCACTTT	CASSFGGGSPLHF
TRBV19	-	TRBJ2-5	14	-	TGTGCCAGTAGTGTCACGACTGCTAGGGAGACCCAGTACTTC	CASSVTTARETQYF